These 24 T cell receptor beta chains were sequenced from one sample in a study of cytomegalovirus exposure and HLA in healthy donors. PCR amplification relied on 60 Vbeta primers (plus 13 Jbeta primers). Assay: immunoSEQ multiplex PCR; the TCRdb copy retains only in-frame clones and omits some. In the table there are around 120,000 clones, over 80% of which are singletons. Sequencing was performed on PBMCs. These receptors all come from a man aged 50 or older in good health and CMV-seronegative.

The rearrangement joins TRBV30 to TRBJ1-6; D unresolved. The V end was cut by 4 bases, the J end by 4 bases, with 8 bases between. The germline V gene has CDR1 GTSNPN and CDR2 SVGIG (reference sequence). The CDR3 consists of 13 residues. The CDR3 reads CAWKEPYNSPLHF. In DNA, the CDR3 is TGTGCCTGGAAGGAGCCTTATAATTCACCCCTCCACTTT.

The J gene is TRBJ2-3, the V gene TRBV28, with 14 bases fitting TRBD2. The trim removed 3 bases at V and 6 bases at J, leaving 5 bases unmatched. CDR3 length: 16 residues. Looked up from germline, CDR1 is MDHEN and CDR2 is SYDVKM. CDR3 DNA: TGTGCCAGCAGTTTTCCGACTAGCGGGGGGGTGGATACGCAGTATTTT. This sequence encodes CASSFPTSGGVDTQYF.

This chain joins TRBV5-1 and TRBJ2-2; tentative D call: TRBD2 (5 bases). The CDR3 is made up of 13 amino acids. V lost 4 bases and J lost 6, with 10 bases in between. Looked up from germline, CDR1 is SGHRS and CDR2 is YFSETQ. CDR3: CASSVDYSGELFF. As DNA, the CDR3 is TGCGCCAGCAGCGTAGACTATTCCGGGGAGCTGTTTTTT.

The chain carries TRBV7-2 and TRBJ2-7; 9 positions agree with TRBD1. The germline CDR1 and CDR2 sequences are SGHTA and FQGNSA. Unmatched junction bases numbered 5, after V lost 5 bases and J lost 0 bases. This CDR3 region has 15 residues. CDR3 sequence reads: CASSVDRGSSYEQYF. CDR3 sequence (DNA): TGTGCCAGCAGCGTGGACAGGGGAAGCTCCTACGAGCAGTACTTC.

The genes are TRBV29-1 and TRBJ2-5, with D possibly TRBD1 on 5 matching bases. Per the germline V gene, CDR1 is SQVTM and CDR2 is ANQGSEA. The germline V and J ends were trimmed by 4 bases and 2 bases, with 11 bases remaining between them. The length of the CDR3 is 13 residues. The CDR3 coding sequence is TGCAGCGTTGCTCGACAGCCTCAAGAGACCCAGTACTTC. Amino acid sequence: CSVARQPQETQYF.

The gene calls are TRBV5-1 and TRBJ2-6, with TRBD2 as a possible D gene (5 bases). The germline gives CDR1 SGHRS, CDR2 YFSETQ. The ends were cut back, 6 bases at V and 0 bases at J, with 7 bases in the middle. This CDR3 is built from 14 residues. This chain's CDR3 is CASKEVSGANVLTF. The CDR3 DNA reads as TGCGCCAGCAAGGAGGTCTCTGGGGCCAACGTCCTGACTTTC.

V gene TRBV7-2 combines with J gene TRBJ1-1; D may be TRBD1 (5 bases). V lost 5 bases, J lost 0 bases, and 13 bases lay in between. CDR1 is SGHTA, CDR2 FQGNSA, per germline. The CDR3 covers 15 residues. For the CDR3, the DNA is TGTGCCAGCAGCCCCAAGGAACAGGTGAACACTGAAGCTTTCTTT. It encodes CASSPKEQVNTEAFF.

The genes are TRBV7-9 and TRBJ1-6, with D possibly matching TRBD1 (6 bases). The CDR3 length is 15 residues. The germline V and J ends were trimmed by 3 bases and 6 bases, with 12 bases remaining between them. The germline V gene encodes CDR1 SEHNR and CDR2 FQNEAQ (reference sequence). The CDR3 DNA sequence: TGTGCCAGCAGCTTTCAGGGACAACCTAATTCACCCCTCCACTTT. This translates into CASSFQGQPNSPLHF.

This clone turned up a few times. V gene TRBV5-4 combines with J gene TRBJ2-2; 8 nucleotides agree with TRBD1. The J segment lost 7 bases and the V segment lost 5 bases, leaving 7 bases of the junction unmatched. Germline assignment: CDR1 SGHNT and CDR2 YYREEE (reference sequence). This CDR3 has 14 amino acids. The CDR3 loop reads CASRPGQGIGELFF. The CDR3 region has the DNA TGTGCCAGCAGGCCTGGACAGGGAATCGGGGAGCTGTTTTTT.

The rearrangement uses TRBV6-6 and TRBJ2-2, with unresolved D. V lost 6 bases to trimming and J lost 4 bases, with 12 bases between them. This CDR3 comprises 14 residues. CDR1 and CDR2 from the germline V gene are MNHNY and SVGAGI (reference sequence). The chain's CDR3 is CASSLLRSTGELFF. Here the CDR3 DNA reads TGTGCCAGCAGCCTTTTGAGGAGCACCGGGGAGCTGTTTTTT.

The J gene is TRBJ1-1, the V gene TRBV5-1; D is possibly TRBD1 (5 bases). The CDR3 spans 13 residues. Trimming stripped 0 bases from V and 3 bases from J, with 6 bases between. Germline-derived CDR1 and CDR2 are SGHRS and YFSETQ. In DNA, the CDR3 is TGCGCCAGCAGCTTGGGGGGGGACACTGAAGCTTTCTTT. As protein: CASSLGGDTEAFF.

The rearrangement joins TRBV5-5 to TRBJ1-5; D gene unclear. Trimming took off 3 bases at V and 3 bases at J, with 4 bases between the two ends. Germline V gene lookup returns CDR1 SGHKS and CDR2 YYEKEE (reference sequence). This CDR3 region has 12 residues. The CDR3 coding sequence is TGTGCCAGCAGCTACTCCAATCAGCCCCAGCATTTT. Protein sequence: CASSYSNQPQHF.

The chain recombines TRBV5-8 with TRBJ2-2; 13 positions match TRBD2. V lost 4 bases to trimming and J lost 2 bases; unmatched junction nucleotides: 11. The CDR3 loop spans 19 amino acids. Germline CDR1 is SGHTS and CDR2 is YDEGEE. CDR3 sequence (DNA): TGTGCCAGCAGCCTGGGACTAGCGGGGCCTTCTTTCAACACCGGGGAGCTGTTTTTT. Translated: CASSLGLAGPSFNTGELFF.

This rearrangement joins TRBV4-3 to TRBJ2-7, with TRBD1 matching 8 bases. The CDR3 length is 15 residues. V shed 0 bases and J 3 bases; nucleotides not matched to a gene: 4. Germline loops: CDR1 LGHNA, CDR2 YSLEER. The chain's CDR3 is CASSQEGRGLYEQYF. The CDR3 DNA is TGCGCCAGCAGCCAAGAAGGCAGGGGGCTCTACGAGCAGTACTTC.

The chain links TRBV5-5 to TRBJ2-1, with 11 positions matching TRBD2. Germline V CDR1 and CDR2: SGHKS, YYEKEE (reference sequence). V shed 2 bases and J 4 bases; nucleotides not matched to a gene: 2. The length of the CDR3 is 15 residues. CDR3 region: CASSLLAGDYNEQFF. CDR3 nucleotides: TGTGCCAGCAGCTTACTAGCGGGAGATTACAATGAGCAGTTCTTC.

The gene calls are TRBV7-2 and TRBJ1-3; 8 bases map to TRBD1. The CDR3 is made up of 16 amino acids. Per germline, CDR1 SGHTA and CDR2 FQGNSA. The V and J ends lost 5 bases and 0 bases, in that order; junction bases with no gene match: 6. In nucleotides, the CDR3 is TGTGCCAGCAGCCCGCAAGGGACAGGCTCTGGAAACACCATATATTTT. Amino acids: CASSPQGTGSGNTIYF.

The chain carries TRBV7-6 and TRBJ2-3; 11 bases align to TRBD2. Germline assignment: CDR1 SGHVS and CDR2 FNYEAQ. Unmatched junction bases numbered 11, after V lost 6 bases and J lost 0 bases. This CDR3 spans 18 amino acids. CDR3 region: CASRQGLAAPFSTDTQYF. The DNA for the CDR3 is TGTGCCAGCAGACAGGGACTAGCGGCCCCGTTTAGCACAGATACGCAGTATTTT.

This chain links TRBV6-6 with TRBJ1-5; D gene uncertain. The germline V gene encodes CDR1 MNHNY and CDR2 SVGAGI (reference sequence). The CDR3 is 14 amino acids. Trimming removed 3 bases at V and 0 bases at J, with 6 bases between. The CDR3 nucleotides read TGTGCCAGCAGTTATAGCAGTAGCAATCAGCCCCAGCATTTT. It codes for CASSYSSSNQPQHF.

CDR3: CASRYAGGSAGDTQYF. Written as DNA, the CDR3 is TGTGCCAGCAGGTACGCGGGAGGTTCTGCAGGGGATACGCAGTATTTT. The rearrangement uses TRBV21-1 and TRBJ2-3; TRBD2 reflects the table's D call only, with no check against the DNA. TRBV21-1 is assigned pseudogene status. There are 16 residues in the CDR3.

CDR3 region: CASSFTGAVHNSPLHF. The CDR3, as DNA: TGTGCCAGCAGTTTTACAGGGGCGGTTCATAATTCACCCCTCCACTTT. J is TRBJ1-6 and V is TRBV6-6; 7 bases match TRBD1. The junction had 8 bases not matched to a gene; V was cut back by 4 bases and J by 5 bases. Looked up from germline, CDR1 is MNHNY and CDR2 is SVGAGI (reference sequence). This CDR3 contains 16 residues.

This clone was seen a few times. The CDR3 nucleotides are TGTGCCAGTAGTATTTCGGTTGCGAACACTGAAGCTTTCTTT. Its translation is CASSISVANTEAFF. The J gene is TRBJ1-1, the V gene TRBV19; D ambiguous. V lost 3 bases to trimming and J lost 1 base, with 9 bases between them. Germline lookup yields CDR1 LNHDA and CDR2 SQIVND (reference sequence). CDR3 length equals 14 residues.

This rearrangement joins TRBV7-9 to TRBJ2-4; D remains ambiguous. CDR3 size: 14 residues. Germline V gene data show CDR1 as SEHNR and CDR2 as FQNEAQ (reference sequence). Trimming pared 6 bases from V and 4 bases from J, leaving 13 bases between. The CDR3 sequence: CASSFPAEKNIQYF. CDR3 DNA: TGTGCCAGCAGTTTCCCGGCGGAGAAAAACATTCAGTACTTC.

The rearrangement joins TRBV5-1 to TRBJ2-1; TRBD1 aligns across 12 bases. This CDR3 has 15 amino acids. V lost 4 bases to trimming and J lost 9 bases; unmatched junction nucleotides: 8. The germline V gene has CDR1 SGHRS and CDR2 YFSETQ. DNA of the CDR3: TGCGCCAGCAGCAACTCCGGGACAGGGGGCAGTGAGCAGTTCTTC. Translating gives CASSNSGTGGSEQFF.

The sample holds a few counts of this clone. The rearrangement joins TRBV29-1 to TRBJ2-6; a possible D gene is TRBD1 (6 bases). The V end lost 7 bases, the J end lost 1 base, and 8 bases lay between the germline ends. The CDR3 runs to 13 residues. The germline V gene encodes CDR1 SQVTM and CDR2 ANQGSEA. CDR3 residues: CSAQGSGANVLTF. The DNA for the CDR3 is TGCAGCGCGCAGGGGTCTGGGGCCAACGTCCTGACTTTC.